A selection of T cell receptor beta chains follows, all from one sample in a study of radiotherapy plus CTLA-4 blockade in lung cancer. Some clones are missing from TCRdb's copy, which holds only in-frame ones; the method was immunoSEQ multiplex PCR. In the table there are about 110,000 clones, approximately 87% of which are singletons. The sequencing used peripheral blood, collected from a patient treated with radiotherapy plus ipilimumab. Receptor source: a human donor with non-small cell lung cancer that progressed on radiotherapy plus ipilimumab. Some clones in this sample may be carry-over from other donors' samples. Each CDR3 is given with its conserved first and last residue. The order of the fields is J gene, V gene, CDR3 protein.

J: TRBJ2-7; V: TRBV19; CDR3: CASSIVSGGFYEQYF
J: TRBJ2-2; V: TRBV5-4; CDR3: CASSHISSGGNTGELFF
J: TRBJ2-5; V: TRBV4-3; CDR3: CASSQDLSQQETQYF
J: TRBJ2-1; V: TRBV20-1; CDR3: CSAHRNEQFF
J: TRBJ2-2; V: TRBV7-8; CDR3: CASSASRNTGELFF
J: TRBJ1-2; V: TRBV7-8; CDR3: CASSLSRSAPYGYTF
J: TRBJ1-1; V: TRBV29-1; CDR3: CSVEVSRMGTEAFF
J: TRBJ2-1; V: TRBV6-6; CDR3: CASIQPSSYNEQFF
J: TRBJ2-3; V: TRBV4-3; CDR3: CASSLTWDRGTDTQYF
J: TRBJ1-6; V: TRBV7-2; CDR3: CASSVDRPPPLHF
J: TRBJ2-7; V: TRBV2; CDR3: CASSEQASGAYEQYF
J: TRBJ1-2; V: TRBV18; CDR3: CASSPGTGHGYTF
J: TRBJ2-3; V: TRBV28; CDR3: CASRELAGGPGITDTQYF
J: TRBJ2-5; V: TRBV5-1; CDR3: CASSFTGFEETQYF
J: TRBJ1-2; V: TRBV7-2; CDR3: CASSLGRGLSPGGYTF
J: TRBJ2-1; V: TRBV18; CDR3: CASSPRGTAKIYSYNEQFF
J: TRBJ2-7; V: TRBV6-1; CDR3: CASSGADFDEQYF
J: TRBJ1-2; V: TRBV12-5; CDR3: CASGGSGYGYTF
J: TRBJ1-2; V: TRBV6-1; CDR3: CASNEPGQGANGYTF
J: TRBJ2-3; V: TRBV18; CDR3: CASSPTRQRSTDTQYF
J: TRBJ2-1; V: TRBV7-3; CDR3: CASSLSREEKFF
J: TRBJ1-1; V: TRBV13; CDR3: CASSLSNTEAFF
J: TRBJ2-3; V: TRBV28; CDR3: CASSVGGSNTDTQYF
J: TRBJ1-6; V: TRBV6-6; CDR3: CASRGLRNSPLHF
J: TRBJ1-6; V: TRBV19; CDR3: CASTSTGFNNSPLHF
J: TRBJ2-1; V: TRBV5-1; CDR3: CASSLAGTGYDNEQFF
J: TRBJ2-7; V: TRBV5-1; CDR3: CASSLTVPSYEQYF
J: TRBJ2-3; V: TRBV5-1; CDR3: CASSPTSTSTDTQYF
J: TRBJ2-7; V: TRBV5-6; CDR3: CASSGQGGAYEQYF
J: TRBJ1-1; V: TRBV18; CDR3: CASSVGSQTYTEAFF
J: TRBJ1-2; V: TRBV25-1; CDR3: CASSDPQTYGYTF
J: NA; V: TRBV7-2; CDR3: CASSLGLPVADEQFF
J: TRBJ1-2; V: TRBV30; CDR3: CAGVGHGYTF
J: TRBJ2-3; V: TRBV18; CDR3: CASSPPERVGYTDTQYF
J: TRBJ2-5; V: TRBV10-3; CDR3: CAISGFGTTDQETQYF
J: TRBJ2-7; V: TRBV19; CDR3: CASSEYIQSEQYF
J: TRBJ1-2; V: TRBV27; CDR3: CASSRTGTGYGYTF
J: TRBJ2-7; V: TRBV11-2; CDR3: CASSSPPNEQYF
J: TRBJ1-6; V: TRBV6-1; CDR3: CASRTGGLYNSPLHF
J: TRBJ1-6; V: TRBV7-2; CDR3: CASSLRSRAPLHF
J: TRBJ1-1; V: TRBV7-2; CDR3: CASSSLGQGYTEAFF
J: TRBJ2-3; V: TRBV4-3; CDR3: CASSPLTGRGPDTQYF
J: TRBJ2-5; V: TRBV6-5; CDR3: CASSYSLQGAGETQYF
J: TRBJ1-6; V: TRBV6-1; CDR3: CASNRGRGQNSPLHF
J: TRBJ1-1; V: TRBV5-1; CDR3: CASSLIPGQDEAFF
J: TRBJ1-6; V: TRBV6-5; CDR3: CASSYSGEVSPLHF
J: TRBJ1-1; V: TRBV2; CDR3: CASSLGAFGTEAFF
J: TRBJ2-5; V: TRBV19; CDR3: CASSIDLRGQETQYF
J: TRBJ2-1; V: TRBV19; CDR3: CASSQRHPSNNEQFF
J: TRBJ1-3; V: TRBV11-2; CDR3: CASSEGAGRGNTIYF
J: TRBJ2-2; V: TRBV6-6; CDR3: CASSYSGTGAVGELFF
J: TRBJ2-7; V: TRBV5-1; CDR3: CASSLIQNSYEQYF
J: TRBJ1-5; V: TRBV4-1; CDR3: CASSPFEFSNQPQHF